These 22 T cell receptor beta chains came from one sample sequenced in a study of cytomegalovirus exposure and HLA in healthy donors. The study ran its PCR with 60 Vbeta and 13 Jbeta primers. Produced via immunoSEQ multiplex PCR; TCRdb's table is partial and in-frame only. This table holds about 140,000 clones, more than 60% found once. Sequencing was carried out using PBMCs. The source of these receptors is a man aged 35 to 55 in good health and CMV-seronegative.

The chain combines TRBV19 with TRBJ1-2; D is possibly TRBD1 (5 bases). V was clipped by 5 bases and J by 4 bases, with 17 bases between them. The germline V gene has CDR1 LNHDA and CDR2 SQIVND (reference sequence). This CDR3 comprises 15 residues. CDR3 sequence (DNA): TGTGCCAGTAGTTTCCCCCTTGGGGGGATCTATGGCTACACCTTC. Translated, it gives CASSFPLGGIYGYTF.

This clone was seen only a few times. The rearrangement joins TRBV9 to TRBJ2-4; TRBD1 agrees at 9 bases. This CDR3 region has 16 residues. V lost 3 bases, J lost 4 bases, and 8 bases stayed unmatched. Germline CDR1 SGDLS, CDR2 YYNGEE. CDR3 loop: CASSGGTGSLKNIQYF. In nucleotides, the CDR3 is TGTGCCAGCAGCGGAGGGACAGGGAGTTTAAAAAACATTCAGTACTTC.

This clone came up once. This chain connects TRBV5-1 to TRBJ2-7; maybe TRBD1 (6 bases). V shed 4 bases and J shed 0 bases, with 14 bases lying between them. This CDR3 region has 15 residues. Germline V gene data show CDR1 as SGHRS and CDR2 as YFSETQ. This chain's CDR3 is CASSPQGASSYEQYF. CDR3 bases: TGCGCCAGCAGCCCACAGGGCGCCAGCTCCTACGAGCAGTACTTC.

In its sample, this clone was seen once. The chain uses TRBV4-3 and TRBJ2-5, with a weak D call TRBD2 (7 bases). The J call may be faulty, since TRBJ2-7 better matches the DNA end. CDR1 LGHNA and CDR2 YSLEER come from the germline V gene. This CDR3 comprises 17 residues. Written as DNA, the CDR3 is TGCGCCAGCAGCCCCCGCCTTCAACGGGGGGCGTCTAACGAGCAGTACTTC. This sequence encodes CASSPRLQRGASNEQYF.

The J gene is TRBJ2-1, the V gene TRBV30, with D perhaps TRBD2 (5 bases). The CDR3 is 13 amino acids. Trimming left V 0 bases short and J 7 bases short, with 10 bases between. Germline V gene data show CDR1 as GTSNPN and CDR2 as SVGIG (reference sequence). In DNA, the CDR3 is TGTGCCTGGAGTGTAAAAGGACTGAATGAGCAGTTCTTC. It yields the protein CAWSVKGLNEQFF.

The chain recombines TRBV5-4 with TRBJ2-3; 8 positions match TRBD2. Per germline, CDR1 SGHNT and CDR2 YYREEE (reference sequence). The CDR3 is 14 amino acids. Trimming took 5 bases from V and 4 from J; bases not matched to a gene: 6. The CDR3 nucleotides read TGTGCCAGCAGAGGGCGGGGGGCCCCAGATACGCAGTATTTT. It translates to CASRGRGAPDTQYF.

CDR3 amino acids: CASSSPTADYYNSPLHF. In DNA form, the CDR3 reads TGTGCCAGCAGCTCCCCGACAGCAGATTATTATAATTCACCCCTCCACTTT. The chain uses TRBV7-2 and TRBJ1-6; D possibly corresponds to TRBD1 (5 bases). This CDR3 contains 17 residues. V lost 4 bases and J 4 bases, leaving 17 bases between the germline ends. Looked up from germline, CDR1 is SGHTA and CDR2 is FQGNSA.

The J gene is TRBJ2-2, the V gene TRBV4-3, with D possibly TRBD2 on 6 matching bases. V shed 0 bases and J shed 2 bases, with 13 bases lying between them. CDR1 and CDR2 from the germline V gene are LGHNA and YSLEER. This CDR3 is 17 amino acids long. The CDR3 is CASSQDSRRANTGELFF. Here the CDR3 DNA reads TGCGCCAGCAGCCAAGACTCCCGGAGGGCTAACACCGGGGAGCTGTTTTTT.

This clone has more than one count but fewer than ten. The chain joins TRBV19 to TRBJ2-6; no clear D. The CDR3 extends over 14 amino acids. V shed 5 bases and J shed 3 bases, with 8 bases lying between them. Germline V gene data show CDR1 as LNHDA and CDR2 as SQIVND (reference sequence). CDR3 bases: TGTGCCAGTAGTGCCGGCGGTGGGGCCAACGTCCTGACTTTC. Translating it yields CASSAGGGANVLTF.

The CDR3 nucleotides read TGTGCCAGCAGTGGGGACAGGGTGGTTACAGATACGCAGTATTTT. It codes for CASSGDRVVTDTQYF. This chain uses TRBV28 with TRBJ2-3, with 9 bases that match TRBD1. The CDR3 runs to 15 residues. Germline-derived CDR1 and CDR2 are MDHEN and SYDVKM. J was trimmed by 3 bases and V by 5 bases; bases with no gene match: 6.

The chain recombines TRBV5-6 with TRBJ1-2; D is ambiguous. Germline V gene lookup returns CDR1 SGHDT and CDR2 YYEEEE. The germline V and J ends were trimmed by 0 bases and 1 base, with 7 bases remaining between them. CDR3 size: 14 residues. CDR3 amino acids: CASSLGPDNYGYTF. The CDR3 DNA follows: TGTGCCAGCAGCTTGGGGCCCGATAACTATGGCTACACCTTC.

In this sample, this clone turned up once. The CDR3 protein is CASSWTGIEQYF. The CDR3 DNA follows: TGTGCCAGCAGCTGGACAGGGATCGAGCAGTACTTC. This chain connects TRBV5-5 to TRBJ2-7; 8 bases line up with TRBD1. The CDR3 covers 12 residues. Trimming at V came to 3 bases and at J to 6 bases, leaving 2 bases not matched to a gene. Germline CDR1 reads SGHKS; CDR2 reads YYEKEE (reference sequence).

The rearrangement uses TRBV27 and TRBJ2-7, with 7 nucleotides matching TRBD2. The CDR3 is 16 residues long. Germline V gene sequence: CDR1 MNHEY, CDR2 SMNVEV (reference sequence). The J segment lost 2 bases and the V segment lost 2 bases, leaving 9 bases of the junction unmatched. CDR3 residues: CASSLVFGRVPYEQYF. The CDR3 DNA reads as TGTGCCAGCAGTTTAGTCTTTGGGAGGGTTCCCTACGAGCAGTACTTC.

This clone has a count of ten or more. The chain joins TRBV5-6 to TRBJ1-3, with 8 bases matching TRBD1. The CDR3 contains 15 residues. The V gene's germline CDR1 is SGHDT and CDR2 YYEEEE. The J segment lost 7 bases and the V segment lost 5 bases, leaving 11 bases of the junction unmatched. As DNA, the CDR3 is TGTGCCAGCAGGGCGCAGGGGGCGGGGGTGAACACCATATATTTT. It codes for CASRAQGAGVNTIYF.

This clone appeared a few times. The chain combines TRBV4-3 with TRBJ1-5; D is unresolved. Germline V gene lookup returns CDR1 LGHNA and CDR2 YSLEER. The CDR3 totals 15 residues. Trimming pared 1 base from V and 5 bases from J, leaving 12 bases between. CDR3 protein: CASSQGPGRDQPQHF. The CDR3 region has the DNA TGCGCCAGCAGCCAAGGACCGGGGAGGGATCAGCCCCAGCATTTT.

The chain recombines TRBV7-8 with TRBJ1-1; D is undetermined. The CDR3 is made up of 14 amino acids. Germline CDR1 is SGHVS and CDR2 is FQNEAQ. The V end was cut by 1 base, the J end by 1 base, with 7 bases between. CDR3 coding DNA: TGTGCCAGCAGCTTAGTAGCAAGGAACACTGAAGCTTTCTTT. Translated, it gives CASSLVARNTEAFF. Based on the CDR3 plus reference TRBV7-8 and TRBJ1-1, the full variable domain is GAGVSQSPRYKVAKRGQDVALRCDPISGHVSLFWYQQALGQGPEFLTYFQNEAQLDKSGLPSDRFFAERPEGSVSTLKIQRTQQEDSAVYLCASSLVARNTEAFFGQGTRLTVV.

In its sample, this clone was seen once. V gene TRBV5-1 combines with J gene TRBJ2-7, with D unresolved. This CDR3 contains 13 residues. CDR1 is SGHRS, CDR2 YFSETQ, per germline. Trimming shortened V by 3 bases and J by 1 base, and 8 bases separated the two germline ends. CDR3 loop: CASSSSPSYEQYF. The CDR3 bases are TGCGCCAGCAGCTCCTCCCCTTCCTACGAGCAGTACTTC.

The chain uses TRBV14 and TRBJ1-2, with D unresolved. The germline gives CDR1 SGHDN, CDR2 FVKESK. CDR3 length: 17 amino acids. V lost 0 bases and J lost 4, with 18 bases in between. The CDR3 sequence: CASSQDPEAGSLYGYTF. As DNA, the CDR3 is TGTGCCAGCAGCCAAGATCCCGAGGCGGGGTCCCTCTATGGCTACACCTTC.

This clone was detected once. The chain joins TRBV11-2 to TRBJ2-7; unclear D gene. The germline gives CDR1 SGHAT, CDR2 FQNNGV. The CDR3 is 15 residues long. V lost 6 bases and J lost 3, with 18 bases in between. Written as DNA, the CDR3 is TGTGCCAGCAGATCAACCGCCAGGCGACACTACGAGCAGTACTTC. It yields the protein CASRSTARRHYEQYF.

The chain joins TRBV4-1 to TRBJ2-3; 7 bases are a match to TRBD1. V lost 6 bases to trimming and J lost 2 bases; unmatched junction nucleotides: 17. The CDR3 consists of 18 residues. Germline CDR1 is MGHRA and CDR2 is YSYEKL. CDR3 residues: CASRPGQQDVSPTDTQYF. CDR3 nucleotide sequence: TGCGCCAGCAGACCGGGACAGCAAGACGTAAGTCCCACAGATACGCAGTATTTT.

This chain connects TRBV5-1 to TRBJ1-4, with D uncertain. Trimming stripped 0 bases from V and 4 bases from J, with 7 bases between. Looked up from germline, CDR1 is SGHRS and CDR2 is YFSETQ. The CDR3 is 14 residues long. The CDR3 loop reads CASSLDSFNEKLFF. CDR3 bases: TGCGCCAGCAGCTTGGACAGTTTTAATGAAAAACTGTTTTTT.

This clone has only one observation. The chain's CDR3 is CASRYRQGPSYNSPLHF. Written as DNA, the CDR3 is TGTGCCAGCAGATATAGACAGGGCCCTTCCTATAATTCACCCCTCCACTTT. This chain uses TRBV7-2 with TRBJ1-6; 7 positions agree with TRBD1. The length of the CDR3 is 17 residues. The V segment lost 6 bases and the J segment 1 base; nucleotides outside the gene matches: 9. The germline CDR1 and CDR2 sequences are SGHTA and FQGNSA.